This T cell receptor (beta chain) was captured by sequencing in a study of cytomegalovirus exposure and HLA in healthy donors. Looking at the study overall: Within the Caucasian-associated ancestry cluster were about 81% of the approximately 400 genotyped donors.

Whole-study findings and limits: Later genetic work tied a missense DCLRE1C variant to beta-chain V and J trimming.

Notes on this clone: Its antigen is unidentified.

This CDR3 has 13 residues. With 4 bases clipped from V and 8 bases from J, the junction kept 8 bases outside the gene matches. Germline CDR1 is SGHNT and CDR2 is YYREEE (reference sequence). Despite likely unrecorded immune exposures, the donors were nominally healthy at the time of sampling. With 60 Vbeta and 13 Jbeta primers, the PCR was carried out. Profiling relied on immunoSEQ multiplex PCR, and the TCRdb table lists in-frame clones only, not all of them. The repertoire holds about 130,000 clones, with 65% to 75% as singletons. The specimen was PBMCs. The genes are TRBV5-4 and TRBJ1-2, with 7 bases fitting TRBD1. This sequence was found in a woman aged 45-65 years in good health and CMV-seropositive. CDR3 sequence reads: CASSRDRGHGYTF. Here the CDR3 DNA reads TGTGCCAGCAGCCGGGACAGAGGGCACGGCTACACCTTC.